A selection of T cell receptor beta chains follows, all from one sample in a study of siplizumab effects on memory and regulatory T cells. Here immunoSEQ multiplex PCR was the method, and the copy in TCRdb shows in-frame clones only, minus some. The profile shows about 6,600 clones, about a third of them singletons. Their target antigens are unknown. The sequenced sample was CFSE-low (dividing) CD8+ T cells sorted from an allogeneic mixed lymphocyte reaction. These receptors all stem from a human donor in good health; the cells came from an allogeneic mixed lymphocyte reaction. Each CDR3 is given with its conserved first and last residue. Each record gives: V gene, D gene, J gene, clone size, CDR3 DNA, CDR3 protein. A D gene is named only where the DNA matches it firmly. Part of the rows lack a size; the others show once, few, many or a class for expanded clones.

TRBV19	.	TRBJ2-2	.	TGTGCCAGTAGTATCTTGAACACCGGGGAGCTGTTTTTT	CASSILNTGELFF
TRBV5-3	TRBD1	TRBJ1-2	.	TGTGCCAGCAGCGGGGGGACAGGGATGAATGGCTACACCTTC	CASSGGTGMNGYTF
TRBV7-9	TRBD2	TRBJ2-5	.	TGTGCCAGCAGCTCGACAACCAGCGGGAGGGATGGAGAGACCCAGTACTTC	CASSSTTSGRDGETQYF
TRBV29-1	.	TRBJ2-1	.	TGCAGCGTTGTCGCGGGGGCCCACAATGAGCAGTTCTTC	CSVVAGAHNEQFF
TRBV13	TRBD1	TRBJ2-2	medium-sized	TGTGCCAGCAGCCAAGACAGGGTGAACACCGGGGAGCTGTTTTTT	CASSQDRVNTGELFF
TRBV5-4	.	TRBJ2-2	few	TGTGCCAGCAGTGACGTGCGGGTAATATTCGGTGCCGGGGAGCTGTTTTTT	CASSDVRVIFGAGELFF
TRBV19	.	TRBJ1-1	few	TGTGCCAGTAGTCCCATATCTAGCGGGAACACTGAAGCTTTCTTT	CASSPISSGNTEAFF
TRBV10-1	.	TRBJ2-7	.	TGCGCCAGCAGTGAGTTTAGGGGGGGGGCTTACGAGCAGTACTTC	CASSEFRGGAYEQYF
TRBV7-2	TRBD2	TRBJ2-3	few	TGTGCCAGCAGCTTAGTTCCAGCGGGAGTGGAAGATACGCAGTATTTT	CASSLVPAGVEDTQYF
TRBV29-1	.	TRBJ2-3	few	TGCAGCGTCCGCGGGACATACTACACAGATACGCAGTATTTT	CSVRGTYYTDTQYF
TRBV5-5	.	TRBJ1-2	.	TGTGCCAGCAGCTTCGACCTTGGGGGCTACACCTTC	CASSFDLGGYTF
TRBV9	.	TRBJ2-2	few	TGTGCCAGCAGATCGAACACCGGGGAGCTGTTTTTT	CASRSNTGELFF
TRBV11-2	.	TRBJ2-2	medium-sized	TGTGCCAGCAGCTCGCCTTGGGGGCCCAGGACCGGGGAGCTGTTTTTT	CASSSPWGPRTGELFF
TRBV7-2	TRBD1	TRBJ1-5	medium-sized	TGTGCCAGCAGCTTAGAACTCTTACAGGGGGTACGAAGCAATCAGCCCCAGCATTTT	CASSLELLQGVRSNQPQHF
TRBV4-1	TRBD2	TRBJ2-1	.	TGCGCCAGCAGCCCAGGACTAGCGGGAGACCTTCGGTTCTTC	CASSPGLAGDLRFF
TRBV10-2	.	TRBJ2-6	few	TGCGCCAGCAGTGGGAACGGGGCCAACGTCCTGACTTTC	CASSGNGANVLTF
TRBV10-3	.	TRBJ1-3	few	TGTGCCACCGGATCTGGAAACACCATATATTTT	CATGSGNTIYF
TRBV11-3	.	TRBJ2-7	.	TGTGCCAGCAGCTTGGTGGAGCAGTACTTC	CASSLVEQYF
TRBV7-6	.	TRBJ2-5	.	TGTGCCAGCAGCTCGTACCAGGGTCGGGAGACCCAGTACTTC	CASSSYQGRETQYF
TRBV11-3	TRBD2	TRBJ2-1	once	TGTGCCAGCAGCTTAGCCGGACTAGCGGACCTCTACAATGAGCAGTTCTTC	CASSLAGLADLYNEQFF
TRBV7-6	TRBD1	TRBJ2-7	.	TGTGCCAGCAGCTCAGGCGGGCGGACAGGGTCCCTCGAGCAGTACTTC	CASSSGGRTGSLEQYF
TRBV28	TRBD2	TRBJ2-3	.	TGTGCCAGCAGACGTACTAGCGGGAGGGCGGATACGCAGTATTTT	CASRRTSGRADTQYF
TRBV28	.	TRBJ2-7	.	TGTGCCAGCAGTTCCCGTGGGCTCGACGAGCAGTACTTC	CASSSRGLDEQYF
TRBV2	TRBD1	TRBJ2-7	medium-sized	TGTGCCAGCAGGGAGAAGACAGGGACCCTCTACGAGCAGTACTTC	CASREKTGTLYEQYF
TRBV7-9	.	TRBJ2-1	.	TGTGCCAGCAGCCCGCCAGGGTACAATGAGCAGTTCTTC	CASSPPGYNEQFF
TRBV6-5	.	TRBJ1-5	.	TGTGCCAGCAGTTTCGCGGGTCAGCCCCAGCATTTT	CASSFAGQPQHF
TRBV5-6	.	TRBJ1-1	.	TGTGCCAGCAGCTTGGGGCATATTGAAGCTTTCTTT	CASSLGHIEAFF
TRBV4-1	.	TRBJ1-3	.	TGCGCCAGCAGCCAAGATTACTTCGCGGTTCTTGGAAACACCATATATTTT	CASSQDYFAVLGNTIYF
TRBV6-5	.	TRBJ2-7	medium-sized	TGTGCCAGCAGTTACTCGGGTCGTAGCCCCGAGCAGTACTTC	CASSYSGRSPEQYF
TRBV18	.	TRBJ2-7	.	TGTGCCAGCTCACCAGTGAACAGGGATACCTACGAGCAGTACTTC	CASSPVNRDTYEQYF
TRBV7-9	.	TRBJ2-5	.	TGTGCCAGCAGCGGGGCCCCAAAACTCCAAGAGACCCAGTACTTC	CASSGAPKLQETQYF
TRBV4-2	TRBD1	TRBJ1-2	once	TGTGCCAGCAGTATAAGGGACAGGGGGCGCCGGTTTAACTATGGCTACACCTTC	CASSIRDRGRRFNYGYTF
TRBV7-9	.	TRBJ2-3	.	TGTGCCAGCAGCTTAGAGACGACAGTGGGGGCCCCACGGGATACGCAGTATTTT	CASSLETTVGAPRDTQYF
TRBV5-4	.	TRBJ2-5	few	TGTGCCAGCAGCTTGGTTGTAGAAGAGACCCAGTACTTC	CASSLVVEETQYF
TRBV5-8	TRBD1	TRBJ1-1	.	TGTGCCAGCAGCACGCAAACACCTGAGGGGGCGAGGCTCCGGGACACTGAAGCTTTCTTT	CASSTQTPEGARLRDTEAFF
TRBV27	.	TRBJ1-5	few	TGTGCCAGCAGTCACGGAGGGATTGGTCAGCCCCAGCATTTT	CASSHGGIGQPQHF